This TCR beta chain stems from a study of blood T cell repertoires in COVID-19. On the study more broadly: Researchers got acute and convalescent COVID-19 samples from the United States, Italy and Spain.

Participant-given clinical history determined each cohort assignment. Assay used: immunoSEQ multiplex PCR; TCRdb lists only in-frame clones, some missing. This sample carries tens of thousands of clones, about 75% of them seen once, and the ten largest clones take around half. Losses at the gene ends were 6 bases for V and 6 bases for J; bases not matched to a gene: 7. Per the germline V gene, CDR1 is MNHEY and CDR2 is SVGAGI. The CDR3 extends over 14 amino acids. The clonotype was recovered from a woman aged 55 to 70 who had been exposed to COVID-19. The material sequenced was PBMCs or T cells enriched from blood (not recorded which). The chain has TRBV6-5 and TRBJ2-1, with 8 bases fitting TRBD2. CDR3 sequence: CASRPGLGVNEQFF. In nucleotides, the CDR3 is TGTGCCAGCAGGCCGGGACTAGGCGTCAATGAGCAGTTCTTC.